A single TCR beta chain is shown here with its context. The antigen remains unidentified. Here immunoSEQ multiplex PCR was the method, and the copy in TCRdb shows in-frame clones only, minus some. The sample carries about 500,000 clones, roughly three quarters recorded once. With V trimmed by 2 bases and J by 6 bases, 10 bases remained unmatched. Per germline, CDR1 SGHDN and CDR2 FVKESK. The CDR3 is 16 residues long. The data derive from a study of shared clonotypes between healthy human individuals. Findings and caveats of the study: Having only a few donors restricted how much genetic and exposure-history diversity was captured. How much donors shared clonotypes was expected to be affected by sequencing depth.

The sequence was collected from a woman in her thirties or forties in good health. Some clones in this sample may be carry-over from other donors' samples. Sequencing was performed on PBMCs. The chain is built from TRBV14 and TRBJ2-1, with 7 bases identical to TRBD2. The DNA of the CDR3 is TGTGCCAGCAGCCAACAGCGGGACCCAGTCGTCAATGAGCAGTTCTTC. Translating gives CASSQQRDPVVNEQFF.